This T cell receptor beta chain is drawn from a study of blood T cell repertoires in COVID-19. On the study more broadly: Italy, Spain and the United States were the sources of the convalescent and acute COVID-19 samples. Sources were T cells, B-cell-depleted T cells, or PBMCs; the material itself was cDNA or gDNA.

CDR3 size: 16 residues. Trimming cost V 2 bases and J 6 bases, with 17 bases left between them. The germline V gene has CDR1 LNHDA and CDR2 SQIVND (reference sequence). Original data processing: Amplification from reference gene primers served as the basis for estimated nucleated cell counts. The protocol was immunoSEQ multiplex PCR, while the TCRdb copy is restricted to in-frame clones and leaves out a portion. The V and J calls and clone size were taken over from that table, and D and trimming were inferred from the DNA. This table has approximately 45,000 clones, 73% appearing once. Material: peripheral blood. The chain couples TRBV19 to TRBJ1-5, with D possibly matching TRBD1 (6 bases). The sequence was obtained from an elderly man with acute or convalescent COVID-19. As DNA, the CDR3 is TGTGCCAGTAGTATACTTTCGGGGGGGGCACCTCAGCCCCAGCATTTT. This encodes CASSILSGGAPQPQHF. Using reference TRBV19 and TRBJ1-5 for the parts outside the CDR3, the full variable domain is DGGITQSPKYLFRKEGQNVTLSCEQNLNHDAMYWYRQDPGQGLRLIYYSQIVNDFQKGDIAEGYSVSREKKESFPLTVTSAQKNPTAFYLCASSILSGGAPQPQHFGDGTRLSIL.